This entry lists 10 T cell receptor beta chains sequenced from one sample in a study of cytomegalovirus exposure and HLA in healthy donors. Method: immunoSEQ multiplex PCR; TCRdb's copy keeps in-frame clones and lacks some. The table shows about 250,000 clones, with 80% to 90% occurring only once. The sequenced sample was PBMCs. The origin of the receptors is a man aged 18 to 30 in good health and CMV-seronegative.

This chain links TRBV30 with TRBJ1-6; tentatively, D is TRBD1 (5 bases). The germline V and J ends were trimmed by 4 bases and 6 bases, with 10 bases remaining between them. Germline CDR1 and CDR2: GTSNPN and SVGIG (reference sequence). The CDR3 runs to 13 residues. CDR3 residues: CAWTGDFNSPLHF. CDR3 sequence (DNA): TGTGCCTGGACGGGGGATTTTAATTCACCCCTCCACTTT.

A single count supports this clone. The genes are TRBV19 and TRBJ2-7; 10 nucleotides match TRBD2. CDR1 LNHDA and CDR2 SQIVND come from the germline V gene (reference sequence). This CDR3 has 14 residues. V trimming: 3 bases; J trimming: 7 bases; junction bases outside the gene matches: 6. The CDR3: CASSMNLAGVEQYF. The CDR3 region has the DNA TGTGCCAGTAGTATGAATCTAGCGGGAGTGGAGCAGTACTTC.

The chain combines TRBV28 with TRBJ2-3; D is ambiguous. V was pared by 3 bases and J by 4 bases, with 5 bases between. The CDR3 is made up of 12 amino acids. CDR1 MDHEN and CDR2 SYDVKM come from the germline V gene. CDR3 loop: CASSFRADTQYF. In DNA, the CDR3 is TGTGCCAGCAGTTTTCGGGCAGATACGCAGTATTTT.

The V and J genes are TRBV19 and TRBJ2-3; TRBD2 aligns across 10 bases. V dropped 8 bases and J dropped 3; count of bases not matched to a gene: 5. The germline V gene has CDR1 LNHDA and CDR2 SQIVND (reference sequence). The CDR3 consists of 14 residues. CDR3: CASRNSGGTDTQYF. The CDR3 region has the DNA TGTGCCAGTCGCAATAGCGGGGGGACAGATACGCAGTATTTT.

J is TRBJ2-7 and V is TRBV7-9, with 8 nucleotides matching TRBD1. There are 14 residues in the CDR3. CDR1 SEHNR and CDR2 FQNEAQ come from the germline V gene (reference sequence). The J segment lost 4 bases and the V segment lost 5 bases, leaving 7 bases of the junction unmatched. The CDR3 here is CASSGDRSLYEQYF. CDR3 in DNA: TGTGCCAGCAGCGGGGACAGGAGTCTTTACGAGCAGTACTTC.

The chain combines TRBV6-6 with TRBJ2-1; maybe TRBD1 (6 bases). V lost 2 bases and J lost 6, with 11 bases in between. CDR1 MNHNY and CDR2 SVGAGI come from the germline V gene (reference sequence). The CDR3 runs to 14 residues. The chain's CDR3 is CASSYLGQRNEQFF. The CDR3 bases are TGTGCCAGCAGTTACCTGGGACAACGCAATGAGCAGTTCTTC.

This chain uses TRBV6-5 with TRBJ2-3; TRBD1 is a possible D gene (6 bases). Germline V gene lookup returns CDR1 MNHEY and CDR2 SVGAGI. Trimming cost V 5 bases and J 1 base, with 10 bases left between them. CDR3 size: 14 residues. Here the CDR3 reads CASSTYRGTDTQYF. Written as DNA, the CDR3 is TGTGCCAGCAGTACCTACAGGGGCACAGATACGCAGTATTTT.

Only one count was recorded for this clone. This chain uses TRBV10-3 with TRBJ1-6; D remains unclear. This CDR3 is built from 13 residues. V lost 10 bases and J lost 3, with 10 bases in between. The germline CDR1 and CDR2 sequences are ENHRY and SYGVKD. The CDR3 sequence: CASIGVYNSPLHF. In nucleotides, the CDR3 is TGTGCCAGTATCGGGGTCTATAATTCACCCCTCCACTTT.

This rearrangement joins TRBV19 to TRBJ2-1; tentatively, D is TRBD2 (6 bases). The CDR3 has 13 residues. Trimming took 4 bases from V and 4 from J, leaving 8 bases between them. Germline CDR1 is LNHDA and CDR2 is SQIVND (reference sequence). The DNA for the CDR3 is TGTGCCAGTAGTACCGGACTATACAATGAGCAGTTCTTC. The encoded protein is CASSTGLYNEQFF. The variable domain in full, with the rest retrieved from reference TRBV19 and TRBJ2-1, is DGGITQSPKYLFRKEGQNVTLSCEQNLNHDAMYWYRQDPGQGLRLIYYSQIVNDFQKGDIAEGYSVSREKKESFPLTVTSAQKNPTAFYLCASSTGLYNEQFFGPGTRLTVL.

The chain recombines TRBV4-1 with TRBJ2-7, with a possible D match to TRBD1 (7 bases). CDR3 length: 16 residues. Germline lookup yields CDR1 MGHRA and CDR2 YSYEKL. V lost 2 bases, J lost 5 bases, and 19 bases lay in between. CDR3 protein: CASSQIQGGQDDEQYF. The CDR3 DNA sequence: TGCGCCAGCAGCCAAATCCAGGGGGGCCAGGACGACGAGCAGTACTTC.